This TCR beta chain was sequenced for a study of blood T cell repertoires in COVID-19. On the study more broadly: COVID-19 samples, acute and convalescent, were from the United States, Italy and Spain. The analysed material was cDNA or gDNA that came from T cells, B-cell-depleted T cells, or PBMCs.

The protocol was immunoSEQ multiplex PCR, while the TCRdb copy is restricted to in-frame clones and leaves out a portion. Seen here are about 200,000 clones, more than 80% observed once, and the top ten hold roughly 8.4%. Donors in Cohort 3 counted as recovered after two negative PCRs, clearance, or symptom resolution. Germline V gene data show CDR1 as MNHEY and CDR2 as SVGEGT. Trimming shortened V by 6 bases and J by 4 bases, and 18 bases separated the two germline ends. This CDR3 region has 15 residues. This chain uses TRBV6-2 or TRBV6-3 with TRBJ1-2; D remains unclear. The sequence derives from a woman aged 18-29 years who had recovered from COVID-19. Sequencing was done on a sample of PBMCs or T cells enriched from blood (not recorded which). The CDR3 spells CASSTPEVNGYGYTF. The CDR3 DNA sequence: TGTGCCAGCAGCACCCCTGAGGTGAATGGCTATGGCTACACCTTC.